Given below is one TCR beta chain in context. V lost 5 bases and J 9 bases, leaving 32 bases between the germline ends. CDR1 SEHNR and CDR2 FQNEAQ come from the germline V gene (reference sequence). The CDR3 totals 19 residues. This sample was taken from a study of control samples from healthy donors and cancer patients. The repertoire was sequenced with immunoSEQ multiplex PCR; TCRdb's copy has only in-frame clones and lacks some. In the table there are roughly 18,000 clones, around nine tenths of which are singletons. This receptor was taken from a woman aged 55-69 years with head and neck cancer. The J gene is TRBJ2-1, the V gene TRBV7-9; a possible D gene is TRBD1 (8 bases). The sequencing input was PBMCs. CDR3 loop: CASSPGGTGPSASGSEQFF. CDR3 nucleotides: TGTGCCAGCAGCCCTGGTGGGACAGGTCCAAGTGCTAGCGGAAGTGAGCAGTTCTTC.